The entry below describes one T cell receptor (beta chain). Its antigen remains unknown. CDR3 length: 13 residues. Germline assignment: CDR1 DFQATT and CDR2 SNEGSKA (reference sequence). Trimming shortened V by 6 bases and J by 0 bases, and 10 bases separated the two germline ends. TCRdb reprocessed the RT-PCR reads via MiXCR and lists one record per CDR3 protein. The table has under 550,000 distinct CDR3 sequences, approximately 7.7% seen once. This sample is part of a study of response to subunit inactivated influenza vaccine. Regarding the study as a whole: Each seasonal flu vaccination may recruit only limited new T cells, authors suggested.

The source material was PBMCs from blood, sampled approximately 25 months after vaccination. This receptor was taken from a man between 45 and 75 years old who received an inactivated influenza vaccine. The chain employs TRBV20-1 and TRBJ2-3; D perhaps matches TRBD1 (5 bases). The CDR3 nucleotides are TGCAGTGCCCCGACAGCCAGCACAGATACGCAGTATTTT. Amino acid sequence: CSAPTASTDTQYF.